This T cell receptor beta chain was obtained from a study of blood T cell repertoires in COVID-19 (dated by TCRdb to between 2020 and 2021). About the investigation overall: Samples from collaborators originated in the United States, Italy and Spain and spanned both the acute and convalescent phases of COVID-19. Where HLA class I and class II types were available, the types were taken from metadata supplied by the sample provider, not from assay-based typing. Deeply sampled blood TCRbeta repertoires from subjects exposed to, actively infected with, or recovered from COVID-19 were included in the dataset. Samples came from the ongoing ImmuneRACE study (first 160 participants) plus 1,254 subjects from 6 global collaborators. Sample metadata almost always included a de-identified subject ID, COVID-19 status, age in years and sex. A freely available public database, intended as a resource for researchers studying the immune response to SARS-CoV-2, is where the repertoires were released. The material from the prospective study consisted of cDNA or gDNA derived from T cells, B-cell-depleted T cells, or PBMCs. Results the study describes overall, beyond this receptor: How much clinical and demographic metadata was included differed by source and by participant, and the metadata was provided uncurated.

Turning to this clone: Its cognate antigen has yet to be identified. The input lacks base qualities; no much larger clone sits a single base away.

Reading the germline V gene gives CDR1 SGHTA and CDR2 FQGTGA. Trimming accounts for 3 bases at V and 9 bases at J, while the number of junction bases matched to no gene is 11. The CDR3 goes from the cysteine to the phenylalanine over 15 residues. Just CDR3 DNA is preserved here, 45 bases in frame from base 1. In Seattle, one collaborating source enrolled patients while the infection was active and tracked those patients longitudinally over the course of disease. Whole blood was collected in K2EDTA tubes by collaborating institutions according to the institutions' own protocols. For TCRbeta analysis, collaborator samples were shipped as frozen whole blood, as isolated PBMCs, or as DNA extracted from either sample type. TCRbeta CDR3 regions were amplified from genomic DNA using the immunoSEQ Assay, a bias-controlled multiplex PCR. The source study handled its data this way. The number of nucleated cells in each sample was estimated from the amplification of reference gene primers within the assay. To quantify the absolute abundance of each unique TCRbeta CDR3 rearrangement, sequence reads were collapsed and filtered. For each sample, productive Simpson clonality was calculated as the square root of Simpson's diversity index across productive rearrangements. TCRdb stores this immuneACCESS table with in-frame sequences only. Part of the clones is absent; in the studies checked, under half of the shortfall reflects unresolved V genes, and no reason is known for the rest. That table is the source of V, J and clone size, and D and trimming were worked out from the DNA. This sample comprises just over 350,000 clones, roughly 90% of them detected only once. Roughly 7.2% of the sample is taken by the ten largest.

The sequenced sample consisted of peripheral blood. The source is a woman aged 60 to 75 with COVID-19, enrolled during active disease. Recombination linked TRBV7-3 to TRBJ2-1, with 7 bases aligning to TRBD2. The nucleotides are TGTGCCAGCAGCTTTTATGCGGGGGAGTACGGTGAGCAGTTCTTC. Its amino acids are CASSFYAGEYGEQFF.